The 8 T cell receptor beta chains presented below share a single source sample, sequenced in a study of shared clonotypes between healthy human individuals. TCRdb's table, derived via immunoSEQ multiplex PCR, lists solely in-frame clones and lacks some. The sample contains approximately 480,000 clones, around 79% of which appear only once. Source material: PBMCs. These receptors were collected from a woman aged 40 to 49 in good health. Some clones in this sample may be carry-over from other donors' samples.

This chain uses TRBV14 with TRBJ2-2; 10 bases agree with TRBD1. Germline assignment: CDR1 SGHDN and CDR2 FVKESK. This CDR3 region has 18 residues. V was clipped by 1 base and J by 4 bases; unmatched bases: 9. The CDR3 loop reads CASSQVTGTGAFTGELFF. The CDR3 bases are TGTGCCAGCAGCCAAGTCACAGGGACAGGGGCTTTCACCGGGGAGCTGTTTTTT.

Details on this clone: The same CDR3 is also encoded by other DNA sequences in this sample. The chain recombines TRBV7-2 with TRBJ2-1; 7 nucleotides line up with TRBD2. Trimming took 5 bases from V and 2 from J; bases not matched to a gene: 3. The CDR3 runs 14 residues. Germline CDR1 is SGHTA and CDR2 is FQGNSA. The CDR3 is CASSPGTTYNEQFF. DNA for the CDR3: TGTGCCAGCAGCCCAGGGACTACCTACAATGAGCAGTTCTTC.

In regard to this clone: At one end the junction does not follow the germline gene, possibly because of a read error. The rearrangement uses TRBV30 and TRBJ2-5; 7 positions agree with TRBD1. This CDR3 is built from 14 residues. Germline lookup yields CDR1 GTSNPN and CDR2 SVGIG (reference sequence). The CDR3 DNA reads as TGTGCCTGGAGTGTGGAGACAGGGCATTACGAGCAGCACTTC. Encoded protein: CAWSVETGHYEQHF.

This clone was detected only a few times. Other DNA sequences from this sample encode an identical CDR3 as well. The chain links TRBV2 to TRBJ1-2, with TRBD1 matching 7 bases. Germline assignment: CDR1 SNHLY and CDR2 FYNNEI. The CDR3 loop spans 13 amino acids. V gave up 8 bases and J gave up 1 base; unmatched junction bases: 4. The CDR3 DNA reads as TGTGCCAGCTCGGGACAGATTAACTATGGCTACACCTTC. The encoded protein is CASSGQINYGYTF. Full variable domain (missing parts from reference TRBV2 and TRBJ1-2): EPEVTQTPSHQVTQMGQEVILRCVPISNHLYFYWYRQILGQKVEFLVSFYNNEISEKSEIFDDQFSVERPDGSNFTLKIRSTKLEDSAMYFCASSGQINYGYTFGSGTRLTVV.

This chain connects TRBV6-1 to TRBJ2-5; 10 bases fit TRBD1. This CDR3 is built from 15 residues. Germline V gene lookup returns CDR1 MNHNS and CDR2 SASEGT. The V gene end was trimmed by 6 bases and the J gene end by 0 bases; junction bases not matched to a gene: 4. The CDR3 region has the DNA TGTGCCAGCAGCCCGGGACAGGGGCACCAAGAGACCCAGTACTTC. This sequence encodes CASSPGQGHQETQYF.

The CDR3 DNA sequence: TGTGCCAGCAGCGTAGGTCAGGGGCGGGGGCACGCCGGGGAGCTGTTTTTT. This gives the protein CASSVGQGRGHAGELFF. The chain joins TRBV9 to TRBJ2-2; D might be TRBD2 (7 bases). The length of the CDR3 is 17 residues. Between the trimmed V and J ends, which lost 0 bases and 6 bases, there was a span of 18 bases. Germline CDR1 SGDLS, CDR2 YYNGEE.

J is TRBJ1-4 and V is TRBV25-1; maybe TRBD1 (6 bases). Germline CDR1 reads MGHDK; CDR2 reads SYGVNS. The CDR3 contains 14 residues. V gave up 2 bases and J gave up 8 bases, with 12 bases separating them. DNA of the CDR3: TGTGCCAGCAGTGAACTAGGGGGGTGGGAAAAACTGTTTTTT. It is translated as CASSELGGWEKLFF.

The chain has TRBV10-3 and TRBJ2-7; D uncertain. V lost 0 bases and J 1 base, leaving 7 bases between the germline ends. CDR1 is ENHRY, CDR2 SYGVKD, per germline. This CDR3 is 14 amino acids long. CDR3 in amino acids: CAISESRQSYEQYF. As DNA, the CDR3 is TGTGCCATCAGTGAGTCGAGGCAGTCCTACGAGCAGTACTTC.